The T cell receptor (beta chain) described here comes from a study of PD-1 blockade in mismatch repair-deficient tumors. Study-wide background: Enrolled about 2012-2016, patients had progressing, pretreated mismatch repair-deficient cancers of 12 types.

Generated by immunoSEQ multiplex PCR, the TCRdb table keeps only in-frame clones and is missing some. The sample includes several thousand clones, roughly nine tenths of them seen just once. Findings of the study overall: About 4.5% of the roughly 150 peptide-expanded blood TCRs were also found in tumor.

Time point described: roughly 11-day in vitro stimulation with candidate mutation-associated neoantigen peptide 1. A roughly ten-day in vitro culture was run per each of several reactive peptides. Per the germline V gene, CDR1 is SNHLY and CDR2 is FYNNEI. The CDR3 is made up of 15 amino acids. V lost 6 bases, J lost 0 bases, and 2 bases stayed unmatched. Points on this clone: Its antigen is unidentified.

The rearrangement links TRBV2 to TRBJ1-6, with 7 bases matching TRBD1. The TCR originated in an adult with mismatch repair-deficient cancer. The input for sequencing was cells cultured in vitro, taken from a patient treated with pembrolizumab. CDR3 protein: CASRGDSSYNSPLHF. The CDR3 DNA sequence: TGTGCCAGCAGAGGGGACAGCTCCTATAATTCACCCCTCCACTTT.